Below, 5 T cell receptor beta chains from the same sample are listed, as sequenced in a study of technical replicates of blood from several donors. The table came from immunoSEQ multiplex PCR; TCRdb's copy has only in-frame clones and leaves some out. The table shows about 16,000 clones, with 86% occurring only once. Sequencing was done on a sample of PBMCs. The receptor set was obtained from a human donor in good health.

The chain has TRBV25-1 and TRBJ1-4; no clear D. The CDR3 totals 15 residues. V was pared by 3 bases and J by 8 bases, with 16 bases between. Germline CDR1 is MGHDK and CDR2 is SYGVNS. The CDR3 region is CASSDSSGELEKLFF. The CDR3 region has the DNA TGTGCCAGCAGTGATTCTTCCGGGGAACTGGAAAAACTGTTTTTT.

The chain's CDR3 is CASSQEQSSYEQYF. The CDR3 DNA reads TGTGCCAGCAGCCAAGAGCAATCTAGCTACGAGCAGTACTTC. The chain uses TRBV14 and TRBJ2-7; D not resolved. V lost 0 bases, J lost 3 bases, and 9 bases lay in between. Germline-derived CDR1 and CDR2 are SGHDN and FVKESK. The CDR3 length is 14 residues.

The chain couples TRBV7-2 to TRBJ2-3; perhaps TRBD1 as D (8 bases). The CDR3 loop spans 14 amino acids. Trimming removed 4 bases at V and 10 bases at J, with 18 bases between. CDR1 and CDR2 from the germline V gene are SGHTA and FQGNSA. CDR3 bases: TGTGCCAGCAGCTGGGGACAGGCGGGGGTAGCGCAGTATTTT. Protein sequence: CASSWGQAGVAQYF.

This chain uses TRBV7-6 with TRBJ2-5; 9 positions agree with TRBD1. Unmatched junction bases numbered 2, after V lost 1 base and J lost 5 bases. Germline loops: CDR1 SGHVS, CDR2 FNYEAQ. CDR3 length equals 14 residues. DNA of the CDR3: TGTGCCAGCAGCTTAGGGACAGGGGCGGAGACCCAGTACTTC. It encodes CASSLGTGAETQYF. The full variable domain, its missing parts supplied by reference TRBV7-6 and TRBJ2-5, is GAGVSQSPRYKVTKRGQDVALRCDPISGHVSLYWYRQALGQGPEFLTYFNYEAQQDKSGLPNDRFSAERPEGSISTLTIQRTEQRDSAMYRCASSLGTGAETQYFGPGTRLLVL.

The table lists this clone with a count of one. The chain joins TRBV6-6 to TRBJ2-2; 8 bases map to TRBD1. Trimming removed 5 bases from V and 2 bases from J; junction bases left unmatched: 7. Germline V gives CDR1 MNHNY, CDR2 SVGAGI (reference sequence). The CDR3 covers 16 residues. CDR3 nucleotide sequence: TGTGCCAGCAGTATCCCGGGACAGGTCAACACCGGGGAGCTGTTTTTT. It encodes CASSIPGQVNTGELFF.